The present T cell receptor beta chain was sequenced within a study of regulatory T cells in long-lasting Graves disease (dated by TCRdb to the early 2020s). Turning to the overall study: Persistent Graves' disease was defined as antithyroid drug treatment for over 5 years with persistently positive TSH receptor autoantibodies. Persistent Graves' disease patients were compared with newly diagnosed Graves' disease patients by peripheral blood TCR sequencing and RNA sequencing. The study took place in China and was registered as a clinical trial. A total of around 35 samples were covered by TCR sequencing, comprising around 13 persistent and 20 newly diagnosed Graves' disease patients. On average, persistent Graves' disease patients in the clinical cohort had been on antithyroid drugs for approximately 10 years. General findings and caveats noted by the study authors: Preferential use of TRBV28, TRBJ1-2 and TRBJ2-5 was observed in persistent disease, whereas TRBV20-1 and TRBJ2-1 were favored in newly diagnosed disease. Compared with newly diagnosed patients, persistent Graves' disease patients had lower TCR Shannon entropy and fewer highly expanded clones, which suggests clonal expansion. The authors acknowledged the small sample size as a limitation that may reduce accuracy. Patients with persistent disease shared more public clonotypes (over 2,500) than newly diagnosed patients did (more than 900). Sequencing and analysis were limited to the TCR beta chain. The study examined only peripheral blood because the primary lesion, thyroid tissue, could not be accessed.

The CDR3 contains 17 residues, cysteine and phenylalanine counted. CDR3 DNA is the only sequence kept; it has 51 bases, read in frame from the first base. Unmatched junction bases come to 8, with V trimmed by 1 base and J by 1 base. For CDR1 and CDR2, the germline V gene (reference sequence) lists DFQATT and SNEGSKA. Libraries were prepared through multiplex PCR. This sample was sequenced with an Illumina HiSeq 4000. TCR beta libraries were built with iRepertoire HTBI primers and Arm-PCR amplification of CDR3 regions. Gel purification was performed on PCR products prior to sequencing. Regarding the original processing steps: Gene usage analysis of CDR3 amino acid clonotypes used the approximately 62 TRBV and about 13 TRBJ segments found across samples. COPE and FqMerger were used to merge filtered high-quality paired reads into contigs. Contigs were aligned with BLAST to IMGT TRBV, TRBD and TRBJ reference genes, and CDR3 was defined per IMGT. Any clonotype with a frequency above 0.1% was classified as a highly expanded clone. Shannon entropy was used to measure repertoire diversity, and the Gini coefficient was used to measure V-J evenness. A clonotype found in more than one individual was treated as public. TCRdb reworked the public reads: Q25 trimming with fastp, MiXCR clone assembly, productive beta chains retained. Rows with one shared CDR3 protein collapse into an entry with the most common genes and DNA. None of the V and J calls come from the authors' own analysis; TCRdb made them. This sample has 300,000 to 500,000 distinct CDR3 sequences in its table, and roughly 20% of those were observed once. The ten biggest clones cover less than 25% of the sample.

This clonotype was observed a few times. Its antigen specificity is not known. The sample holds no much larger clone one base away, and base qualities are not on file. According to the study, the label for this sample's time point signals: persistent/refractory GD, antithyroid drugs over 5 years with positive TRAb. RNA was extracted from PBMCs in TRIzol for both TCR sequencing and RNA sequencing. Graves' disease was diagnosed according to American Thyroid Association guidelines. Patients for the study were recruited at an endocrinology department in Xi'an, China. Each patient gave approximately 9.7 milliliters of peripheral blood, collected in an EDTA anticoagulant tube. Ficoll Paque Plus density gradient separation was used to isolate PBMCs, and no further T cell sorting was performed. An Agilent 2100 Bioanalyzer and agarose gel were used to assess RNA quality, and a NanoDrop 2000 was used to measure RNA concentration.

This receptor was taken from a female donor with Graves disease. The V and J segments used are TRBV20-1 and TRBJ2-7, and 12 junction bases match TRBD2. The material was peripheral blood mononuclear cells (PBMCs), obtained when the disease was refractory, from a patient treated with antithyroid drugs. The DNA reads TGCAGTGCTAGAGTTTCTAGCGGGGGGGCCGGGTCCTACGAGCAGTACTTC. It specifies CSARVSSGGAGSYEQYF.